The 24 T cell receptor beta chains below all came from one sample that was sequenced in a study of blood T cell repertoires in COVID-19. This table comes from immunoSEQ multiplex PCR, and its TCRdb copy is limited to in-frame clones, with some not included. The table has about 100,000 clones, 87% seen once; the top ten hold 5% to 6.5%. The material sequenced was peripheral blood. These receptors originate from a woman aged 50 to 60 with COVID-19, enrolled during active disease.

As DNA, the CDR3 is TGTGCCAGCAGCCAAGATATGGGACTAGTCGTTGAGCAGTTCTTC. Protein: CASSQDMGLVVEQFF. V gene TRBV14 combines with J gene TRBJ2-1, with 8 bases aligning to TRBD2. V shed 0 bases and J 9 bases; nucleotides not matched to a gene: 7. The CDR3 totals 15 residues. The germline V gene has CDR1 SGHDN and CDR2 FVKESK.

Concerning this clone itself: The DNA is omitted, as the CDR3 cannot be located on it reliably, and the CDR3 follows TCRdb's listing. The chain links TRBV27 to TRBJ1-5; the D segment call TRBD1 is taken from the table without a DNA check. Germline loops: CDR1 MNHEY, CDR2 SMNVEV (reference sequence). The CDR3 has 16 residues if both end residues are counted. CDR3: CASSTSTQFGPQPQHF.

CDR3 sequence: CASSPPVSSYNEQFF. Here the CDR3 DNA reads TGTGCCAGCAGCCCCCCTGTGAGCTCCTACAATGAGCAGTTCTTC. V usage is TRBV3-1 (or the pseudogene TRBV3-2) and J usage is TRBJ2-1; no clear D gene. CDR3 size: 15 residues. Germline V gene sequence: CDR1 LGHDT, CDR2 YNNKEL (reference sequence). Trimming removed 4 bases from V and 0 bases from J, with 10 bases in between.

The rearrangement uses TRBV9 and TRBJ1-2, with 8 bases fitting TRBD1. The CDR3 covers 18 residues. CDR1 SGDLS and CDR2 YYNGEE come from the germline V gene. V gave up 0 bases and J gave up 0 bases; unmatched junction bases: 10. The CDR3 sequence is CASSVVSRTGRANYGYTF. Written as DNA, the CDR3 is TGTGCCAGCAGCGTAGTCTCGCGGACAGGGAGGGCTAACTATGGCTACACCTTC. Together with reference TRBV9 and TRBJ1-2, the CDR3 gives the full variable domain: DSGVTQTPKHLITATGQRVTLRCSPRSGDLSVYWYQQSLDQGLQFLIQYYNGEERAKGNILERFSAQQFPDLHSELNLSSLELGDSALYFCASSVVSRTGRANYGYTFGSGTRLTVV.

The rearrangement joins TRBV2 to TRBJ1-1, with unresolved D. V gave up 6 bases and J gave up 1 base, with 12 bases separating them. The CDR3 is 14 amino acids. CDR1 and CDR2 (germline): SNHLY, FYNNEI. As DNA, the CDR3 is TGTGCCAGCAGCCTGCGACACCAGAACACTGAAGCTTTCTTT. Its protein product is CASSLRHQNTEAFF. The full variable domain, rest sourced from reference TRBV2 and TRBJ1-1, is EPEVTQTPSHQVTQMGQEVILRCVPISNHLYFYWYRQILGQKVEFLVSFYNNEISEKSEIFDDQFSVERPDGSNFTLKIRSTKLEDSAMYFCASSLRHQNTEAFFGQGTRLTVV.

This clone came up a few times. CDR3 protein: CASSIGEVGKTQYF. CDR3 DNA sequence: TGTGCCAGTAGTATAGGGGAGGTTGGGAAGACCCAGTACTTC. This chain connects TRBV19 to TRBJ2-5; D is perhaps TRBD2 (6 bases). CDR1 LNHDA and CDR2 SQIVND come from the germline V gene (reference sequence). With 1 base removed from V and 6 bases from J, the gap between germline ends came to 12 bases. This CDR3 region has 14 residues.

V is TRBV6-5 and J is TRBJ1-1, with 10 nucleotides matching TRBD1. V lost 3 bases, J lost 3 bases, and 4 bases stayed unmatched. The V gene's germline CDR1 is MNHEY and CDR2 SVGAGI. This CDR3 has 15 residues. CDR3 loop: CASSYSGQGHTEAFF. The CDR3 DNA sequence: TGTGCCAGCAGTTATTCGGGACAGGGGCACACTGAAGCTTTCTTT.

The rearrangement uses TRBV5-1 and TRBJ2-1; D possibly corresponds to TRBD2 (6 bases). V shed 7 bases and J shed 3 bases, with 14 bases lying between them. Germline assignment: CDR1 SGHRS and CDR2 YFSETQ. This CDR3 region has 14 residues. In DNA, the CDR3 is TGCGCCAGCCGGAGAGGGACTGACTACAATGAGCAGTTCTTC. Its translation is CASRRGTDYNEQFF.

V is TRBV7-3 and J is TRBJ1-6, with D maybe TRBD1 (5 bases). The CDR3 runs 16 residues. V lost 6 bases and J lost 9, with 21 bases in between. The germline gives CDR1 SGHTA, CDR2 FQGTGA. This CDR3 reads CASSLLGRTIPSPLHF. CDR3 nucleotide sequence: TGTGCCAGCAGTCTACTCGGTAGGACAATTCCTTCACCCCTCCACTTT.

The chain combines TRBV15 with TRBJ1-2; 10 positions agree with TRBD1. Per germline, CDR1 LNHNV and CDR2 YYDKDF (reference sequence). The CDR3 is made up of 17 amino acids. The trim removed 0 bases at V and 8 bases at J, leaving 12 bases unmatched. The CDR3: CATSRESTLTGGEGYTF. The DNA of the CDR3 is TGTGCCACCAGCAGAGAGTCAACATTGACAGGGGGCGAGGGCTACACCTTC. Based on the CDR3 plus reference TRBV15 and TRBJ1-2, the full variable domain is DAMVIQNPRYQVTQFGKPVTLSCSQTLNHNVMYWYQQKSSQAPKLLFHYYDKDFNNEADTPDNFQSRRPNTSFCFLDIRSPGLGDTAMYLCATSRESTLTGGEGYTFGSGTRLTVV.

The V call is TRBV9, the J call TRBJ2-1, with 10 bases fitting TRBD1. Losses at the gene ends were 5 bases for V and 8 bases for J; bases not matched to a gene: 13. Germline CDR1 and CDR2: SGDLS and YYNGEE. This CDR3 is built from 16 residues. The CDR3: CASSLSRDRGEYEQFF. CDR3 DNA: TGTGCCAGCAGTCTTAGCCGGGACAGGGGTGAATATGAGCAGTTCTTC.

The chain is built from TRBV4-3 and TRBJ2-5; 10 positions agree with TRBD2. CDR3 length equals 18 residues. J gave up 4 bases and V 0 bases, and 11 bases lay outside the gene matches. Per the germline V gene, CDR1 is LGHNA and CDR2 is YSLEER. DNA of the CDR3: TGCGCCAGCAGCCAAGATCTGAGCGGGGGGGCCGACGTAGAGACCCAGTACTTC. Amino acid sequence: CASSQDLSGGADVETQYF.

The rearrangement links TRBV29-1 to TRBJ1-1; D gene ambiguous. With 6 bases removed from V and 3 bases from J, the gap between germline ends came to 17 bases. Germline lookup yields CDR1 SQVTM and CDR2 ANQGSEA. The CDR3 contains 14 residues. The CDR3 sequence: CSVHLLKVDTEAFF. CDR3 nucleotides: TGCAGCGTGCATCTACTAAAGGTCGACACTGAAGCTTTCTTT.

This clone was recorded a few times. The V and J genes are TRBV11-2 and TRBJ1-2, with a weak D call TRBD1 (5 bases). This CDR3 comprises 12 residues. The ends were cut back, 4 bases at V and 6 bases at J, with 9 bases in the middle. The germline V gene has CDR1 SGHAT and CDR2 FQNNGV. The DNA for the CDR3 is TGTGCCAGCAGCTCAGAAGGGGATGGCTACACCTTC. Protein sequence: CASSSEGDGYTF.

The chain combines TRBV27 with TRBJ2-5, with 13 bases fitting TRBD2. The V segment lost 8 bases and the J segment 5 bases; nucleotides outside the gene matches: 8. CDR1 is MNHEY and CDR2 is SMNVEV in the germline V gene (reference sequence). The CDR3 consists of 15 residues. The chain's CDR3 is CASGPGLAGQETQYF. Written as DNA, the CDR3 is TGTGCCAGCGGGCCGGGACTAGCGGGGCAGGAGACCCAGTACTTC.

The rearrangement uses TRBV28 and TRBJ2-3; D may be TRBD1 (5 bases). The CDR3 runs 15 residues. CDR1 is MDHEN, CDR2 SYDVKM, per germline. Between the trimmed V and J ends, which lost 2 bases and 2 bases, there was a span of 11 bases. CDR3 DNA sequence: TGTGCCAGCAGTTTAGGAGACAGTTTCACAGATACGCAGTATTTT. Its protein product is CASSLGDSFTDTQYF.

V gene TRBV3-1 (or the pseudogene TRBV3-2) combines with J gene TRBJ2-5; 11 bases agree with TRBD2. V was pared by 4 bases and J by 4 bases, with 8 bases of the junction left unmatched. Germline CDR1 is LGHDT and CDR2 is YNNKEL (reference sequence). The CDR3 totals 16 residues. This CDR3 reads CASSRAALAGGETQYF. The CDR3 region has the DNA TGTGCCAGCAGCCGGGCGGCGCTAGCGGGGGGAGAGACCCAGTACTTC.

The rearrangement joins TRBV23-1 to TRBJ2-7, with 7 bases matching TRBD2. TRBV23-1 is placed among ORFs of uncertain function. This CDR3 comprises 15 residues. V lost 7 bases and J lost 1; bases outside the gene matches: 10. The CDR3 region is CASNTTGRISYEQYF. CDR3 sequence (DNA): TGCGCCAGCAATACTACCGGGAGGATATCCTACGAGCAGTACTTC.

The V call is TRBV6-4, the J call TRBJ1-2; TRBD1 aligns across 7 bases. The junction had 13 bases not matched to a gene; V was cut back by 7 bases and J by 8 bases. This CDR3 has 14 amino acids. From germline, CDR1 is MRHNA and CDR2 SNTAGT. The CDR3 region is CASKNRDRWGGYTF. In DNA form, the CDR3 reads TGTGCCAGCAAGAACCGGGACAGATGGGGCGGCTACACCTTC.

The V gene is TRBV9, the J gene TRBJ2-3; TRBD2 aligns across 9 bases. CDR1 SGDLS and CDR2 YYNGEE come from the germline V gene. The CDR3 covers 15 residues. The junction had 0 bases not matched to a gene; V was cut back by 0 bases and J by 1 base. CDR3 residues: CASSVGGGGTDTQYF. The DNA for the CDR3 is TGTGCCAGCAGCGTAGGCGGGGGGGGCACAGATACGCAGTATTTT.

The J gene is TRBJ1-5, the V gene TRBV4-1; TRBD1 aligns across 7 bases. Germline V lookup: CDR1 MGHRA, CDR2 YSYEKL. The CDR3 sequence is 16 residues long. J was trimmed by 3 bases and V by 5 bases; bases with no gene match: 10. The CDR3 DNA is TGCGCCAGCAGCTTACGGACACAGGGGTCCAATCAGCCCCAGCATTTT. It translates to CASSLRTQGSNQPQHF.

V gene TRBV28 combines with J gene TRBJ2-7; a weak D match, TRBD2 (6 bases). V dropped 7 bases and J dropped 2 bases, with 12 bases sitting between them. This CDR3 spans 13 amino acids. Germline CDR1 reads MDHEN; CDR2 reads SYDVKM. CDR3 region: CASIGTPTYEQYF. CDR3 nucleotides: TGTGCCAGCATCGGGACTCCCACCTACGAGCAGTACTTC.

The chain recombines TRBV2 with TRBJ2-3, with a weak D call TRBD1 (6 bases). The CDR3 covers 14 residues. Trimming removed 4 bases at V and 6 bases at J, with 14 bases between. CDR1 and CDR2 from the germline V gene are SNHLY and FYNNEI. The CDR3 region has the DNA TGTGCCAGCAGTGCAGTACAGGGATCCGATACGCAGTATTTT. It encodes CASSAVQGSDTQYF.

The rearrangement uses TRBV7-9 and TRBJ1-2; 10 bases line up with TRBD1. V shed 5 bases and J 6 bases; nucleotides not matched to a gene: 9. Per the germline V gene, CDR1 is SEHNR and CDR2 is FQNEAQ (reference sequence). There are 15 residues in the CDR3. CDR3 protein: CASSGPGTGEHGYTF. The CDR3 DNA follows: TGTGCCAGCAGCGGACCCGGGACAGGGGAGCATGGCTACACCTTC.